The clone carrying this TCR beta chain was counted only a few times. This sample stems from a study of graft-versus-host responses after intestinal transplantation. Whole-study findings and limits: Where graft-donor T cell macrochimerism was present, patients had high graft-versus-host to host-versus-graft clonal ratios in allografts. Detected in recipient marrow were GvH clones, some of which were first observed in ileum or blood.

The CDR3 has 17 amino acids. Germline lookup yields CDR1 SEHNR and CDR2 FQNEAQ (reference sequence). Unmatched junction bases numbered 8, after V lost 7 bases and J lost 2 bases. Plating of around 200,000 CFSE-labeled responder cells was done together with around 200,000 irradiated, violet-dye-labeled stimulator cells. Responder CD3+CD4+ and CD3+CD8+ cells that were proliferating and CFSE-low were sorted after the reaction. TCRdb's table, derived via immunoSEQ multiplex PCR, lists solely in-frame clones and lacks some. In the table there are some 8,000 clones, roughly 31% of which are singletons. The J gene is TRBJ2-1, the V gene TRBV7-9; 13 nucleotides line up with TRBD2. Specimen: alloreactive CD8+ T cells from a mixed lymphocyte reaction culture, collected before intestinal transplant. Subset in this sample: CFSE-low proliferating T cells sorted from approximately 6-day pre-transplant mixed lymphocyte reaction (GvH or HvG direction). The source is a human patient who received an intestinal transplant. CDR3 protein: CASTGTSGTFTYNEQFF. The CDR3, as DNA: TGTGCCAGCACCGGGACTAGCGGGACCTTCACCTACAATGAGCAGTTCTTC.